These 18 T cell receptor beta chains were sequenced from one sample in a study of T cell repertoires in cytomegalovirus infection. These receptors have no known antigen. Each CDR3 protein gets one entry after TCRdb re-called the reads with MiXCR. The sample consists of about 890,000 distinct CDR3 sequences, roughly 30% of them appearing once. Sequenced here: cultured CD8+ T cells from PBMCs, sampled from culture after CMV antigen stimulation. The receptor set was obtained from a human donor in good health (CMV status not recorded). Some clones in this sample may be carry-over from other donors' samples.

This clonotype was observed many times. The V call is TRBV12-3 or TRBV12-4, the J call TRBJ2-5; 10 nucleotides line up with TRBD1. There are 14 residues in the CDR3. Unmatched junction bases numbered 1, after V lost 2 bases and J lost 4 bases. CDR3 protein: CASSLRTGGETQYF. CDR3 DNA sequence: TGTGCCAGCAGTTTACGGACAGGGGGAGAGACCCAGTACTTC.

This sequence joins TRBV19 and TRBJ1-3, with D uncertain. CDR1 is LNHDA, CDR2 SQIVND, per germline (reference sequence). The CDR3 loop spans 14 amino acids. V lost 5 bases and J lost 3, with 11 bases in between. The CDR3 spells CASSPQDGGNTIYF. DNA of the CDR3: TGTGCCAGTAGTCCTCAGGACGGTGGAAACACCATATATTTT.

This clonotype showed up just a few times. V and J are TRBV19 and TRBJ1-1; D is unclear. Trimming removed 5 bases from V and 6 bases from J, with 16 bases in between. CDR3 length: 14 amino acids. CDR1 and CDR2 (germline): LNHDA, SQIVND (reference sequence). In nucleotides, the CDR3 is TGTGCCAGTAGTTGGGCTTCTTCCTACCCTGAAGCTTTCTTT. It encodes CASSWASSYPEAFF.

V is TRBV4-3 and J is TRBJ2-1; 9 bases map to TRBD2. The CDR3 consists of 18 residues. V gave up 3 bases and J gave up 4 bases; unmatched junction bases: 13. Germline V gives CDR1 LGHNA, CDR2 YSLEER. The CDR3 sequence: CASSHPSGLAGSYNEQFF. In nucleotides, the CDR3 is TGCGCCAGCAGCCACCCCAGCGGCCTAGCGGGGTCTTACAATGAGCAGTTCTTC.

The chain has TRBV10-3 and TRBJ2-1; 10 bases align to TRBD2. The germline gives CDR1 ENHRY, CDR2 SYGVKD. The CDR3 runs to 12 residues. V dropped 4 bases and J dropped 10; count of bases not matched to a gene: 1. CDR3 coding DNA: TGTGCCATCAGTGGTAGCGGGGGGGAGCAGTTCTTC. This encodes CAISGSGGEQFF.

The chain recombines TRBV5-4 with TRBJ1-1; no firm D call. There are 16 residues in the CDR3. The germline V gene has CDR1 SGHNT and CDR2 YYREEE (reference sequence). Trimming shortened V by 0 bases and J by 0 bases, and 12 bases separated the two germline ends. CDR3 coding DNA: TGTGCCAGCAGCTTGGTTGGACGGAGCATGAACACTGAAGCTTTCTTT. Amino acids: CASSLVGRSMNTEAFF.

The chain employs TRBV5-8 and TRBJ2-7; 7 nucleotides align to TRBD1. With V trimmed by 3 bases and J by 3 bases, 6 bases remained unmatched. Germline-derived CDR1 and CDR2 are SGHTS and YDEGEE. The length of the CDR3 is 14 residues. CDR3 DNA sequence: TGTGCCAGCAGCTGGCCCGGGACAGACTACGAGCAGTACTTC. This codes for CASSWPGTDYEQYF.

The chain employs TRBV12-5 and TRBJ2-5; D is possibly TRBD2 (6 bases). Germline values: CDR1 LGHNT, CDR2 FRNRAP. V was cut by 3 bases and J by 1 base, with 12 bases left in between. This CDR3 spans 15 amino acids. The CDR3: CASGLARGRQETQYF. CDR3 nucleotide sequence: TGTGCTAGTGGTTTAGCGCGGGGACGCCAAGAGACCCAGTACTTC. Combining the CDR3 with reference TRBV12-5 and TRBJ2-5 gives the whole variable domain DARVTQTPRHKVTEMGQEVTMRCQPILGHNTVFWYRQTMMQGLELLAYFRNRAPLDDSGMPKDRFSAEMPDATLATLKIQPSEPRDSAVYFCASGLARGRQETQYFGPGTRLLVL.

The V and J genes are TRBV7-4 and TRBJ1-1; 7 positions match TRBD1. Germline lookup yields CDR1 SGHVT and CDR2 SQSDAQ. CDR3 length: 15 residues. Unmatched junction bases numbered 4, after V lost 2 bases and J lost 1 base. In DNA form, the CDR3 reads TGTGCCAGCAGCTTAAGGGCAGGGGGGAACACTGAAGCTTTCTTT. This sequence encodes CASSLRAGGNTEAFF.

This clonotype turned up a few times. This chain links TRBV27 with TRBJ2-7; D unresolved. Trimming removed 4 bases at V and 5 bases at J, with 12 bases between. The CDR3 has 13 amino acids. The germline CDR1 and CDR2 sequences are MNHEY and SMNVEV (reference sequence). As DNA, the CDR3 is TGTGCCAGCAGTTCCCAGTCGGCCCACGAGCAGTACGTC. Its protein product is CASSSQSAHEQYV.

This clonotype has only a few counts. The chain joins TRBV7-6 to TRBJ2-7; weak D call: TRBD1 (5 bases). This CDR3 spans 13 amino acids. CDR1 is SGHVS, CDR2 FNYEAQ, per germline. Trimming cost V 6 bases and J 2 bases, with 11 bases left between them. Here the CDR3 reads CASSTLDTYEQYF. DNA of the CDR3: TGTGCCAGCAGTACTCTGGACACCTACGAGCAGTACTTC.

This sequence joins TRBV27 and TRBJ2-1, with unresolved D. Germline-derived CDR1 and CDR2 are MNHEY and SMNVEV (reference sequence). The V end lost 2 bases, the J end lost 6 bases, and 8 bases lay between the germline ends. The CDR3 loop spans 13 amino acids. The CDR3 sequence: CASSLAAPNEQFF. Here the CDR3 DNA reads TGTGCCAGCAGTTTAGCGGCGCCCAATGAGCAGTTCTTC.

The V and J genes are TRBV6-2 or TRBV6-3 and TRBJ2-7, with TRBD2 matching 11 bases. Per the germline V gene, CDR1 is MNHEY and CDR2 is SVGEGT. The junction had 3 bases not matched to a gene; V was cut back by 5 bases and J by 3 bases. The CDR3 runs to 14 residues. CDR3 coding DNA: TGTGCCAGCAGTCCTAGCGGGGGGCTCTACGAGCAGTACGTC. It encodes CASSPSGGLYEQYV.

The chain links TRBV6-2 or TRBV6-3 to TRBJ2-7; a weak D match, TRBD1 (6 bases). The CDR3 length is 14 residues. V was pared by 4 bases and J by 7 bases, with 17 bases between. CDR1 is MNHEY and CDR2 is SVGEGT in the germline V gene. The CDR3 here is CASSLVGARGEQYV. CDR3 in DNA: TGTGCCAGCAGTTTAGTGGGGGCTCGCGGAGAGCAGTACGTC.

J is TRBJ1-2 and V is TRBV7-6, with D unclear. The length of the CDR3 is 13 residues. The ends were cut back, 10 bases at V and 7 bases at J, with 19 bases in the middle. CDR1 and CDR2 (germline): SGHVS, FNYEAQ. The CDR3 loop reads CAIADRGLGGYTF. CDR3 in DNA: TGTGCCATCGCCGACCGGGGTTTAGGTGGCTACACCTTC.

In this sample, this clonotype turned up once. Given a much more abundant clone one base away, this may be a read error. This rearrangement joins TRBV6-8 to TRBJ1-2; D is unclear. Germline CDR1 reads MNHGY; CDR2 reads SAAAGT. The CDR3 contains 14 residues. The CDR3 region has the DNA TGTGCCAACAGTTACCTGGCCAAAAACTATGGCTACACCTTC. Residues: CANSYLAKNYGYTF.

In its sample, this clonotype was seen once. The chain has TRBV4-1 and TRBJ2-1, with no clear D. Trimming stripped 0 bases from V and 0 bases from J, with 21 bases between. The CDR3 is made up of 20 amino acids. CDR1 and CDR2 from the germline V gene are MGHRA and YSYEKL. CDR3 region: CASSQDSRAGTLYSYNEQFF. The CDR3 nucleotides are TGCGCCAGCAGCCAAGATTCCCGGGCAGGAACCCTCTACTCCTACAATGAGCAGTTCTTC.

The chain joins TRBV7-9 to TRBJ1-1; D possibly corresponds to TRBD1 (6 bases). In germline, CDR1 is SEHNR, CDR2 FQNEAQ (reference sequence). The ends were cut back, 6 bases at V and 6 bases at J, with 17 bases in the middle. The CDR3 sequence is 14 residues long. The CDR3 DNA follows: TGTGCCAGCAGTCCAAAGGGGGTACACGCTGAAGCTTTCTTT. This gives the protein CASSPKGVHAEAFF.